This passage covers 8 T cell receptor beta chains from one sample sequenced in a study of shared clonotypes between healthy human individuals. Profiling relied on immunoSEQ multiplex PCR, and the TCRdb table lists in-frame clones only, not all of them. Among 2 million to 2.5 million clones, 80% to 95% were seen once, and the ten largest hold about 0.41%. The sample comprised naive CD4+ T cells from PBMCs. Sample subset: CD45RA+ positively selected. All receptors derive from a man younger than 35 in good health. Some clones in this sample may be carry-over from other donors' samples.

This clone was seen once. V and J are TRBV7-2 and TRBJ2-1; either TRBD1 or TRBD2 may supply D (5 bases each). The CDR3 is 15 residues long. Looked up from germline, CDR1 is SGHTA and CDR2 is FQGNSA. V lost 5 bases, J lost 5 bases, and 16 bases lay in between. CDR3 in DNA: TGTGCCAGCAGCCCGGGGCTCCTTAAGAACAATGAGCAGTTCTTC. Encoded protein: CASSPGLLKNNEQFF.

The chain links TRBV7-2 to TRBJ1-1; no firm D call. V lost 1 base and J lost 11, with 17 bases in between. This CDR3 is built from 14 residues. The germline CDR1 and CDR2 sequences are SGHTA and FQGNSA. Here the CDR3 DNA reads TGTGCCAGCAGCTTAGTGGGTGGGCCGACTGGGGCTTTCTTT. Its translation is CASSLVGGPTGAFF.

This chain uses TRBV9 with TRBJ2-3, with TRBD2 identical over 9 bases. The CDR3 totals 16 residues. Germline V CDR1 and CDR2: SGDLS, YYNGEE. The V segment lost 0 bases and the J segment 4 bases; nucleotides outside the gene matches: 6. In DNA form, the CDR3 reads TGTGCCAGCAGCGTAGTAGTAGCGGGAGTTCCAGATACGCAGTATTTT. It is translated as CASSVVVAGVPDTQYF.

The gene calls are TRBV6-1 and TRBJ1-5, with D hard to call. The CDR3 totals 15 residues. Trimming left V 0 bases short and J 5 bases short, with 11 bases between. Germline CDR1 reads MNHNS; CDR2 reads SASEGT. The CDR3 protein is CASSEAGQRYQPQHF. CDR3 nucleotides: TGTGCCAGCAGTGAAGCGGGCCAGCGCTATCAGCCCCAGCATTTT.

This sequence joins TRBV12-5 and TRBJ2-1; D might be TRBD2 (5 bases). Germline CDR1 LGHNT, CDR2 FRNRAP. The CDR3 is 15 amino acids. V dropped 7 bases and J dropped 7 bases, with 20 bases sitting between them. The CDR3 spells CASASPGLGKNEQFF. The CDR3 coding sequence is TGTGCTAGTGCCTCTCCCGGCCTCGGGAAGAATGAGCAGTTCTTC. Full variable domain (rest looked up from reference TRBV12-5 and TRBJ2-1): DARVTQTPRHKVTEMGQEVTMRCQPILGHNTVFWYRQTMMQGLELLAYFRNRAPLDDSGMPKDRFSAEMPDATLATLKIQPSEPRDSAVYFCASASPGLGKNEQFFGPGTRLTVL.

This clone is a singleton in its sample. The chain is built from TRBV5-1 and TRBJ1-3; D gene ambiguous. In germline, CDR1 is SGHRS, CDR2 YFSETQ. With 3 bases removed from V and 4 bases from J, the gap between germline ends came to 14 bases. CDR3 length: 15 residues. CDR3 residues: CASSSVGDPGNTIYF. DNA of the CDR3: TGCGCCAGCAGCTCAGTCGGGGATCCAGGAAACACCATATATTTT. The whole variable domain, filled in from reference TRBV5-1 and TRBJ1-3, reads KAGVTQTPRYLIKTRGQQVTLSCSPISGHRSVSWYQQTPGQGLQFLFEYFSETQRNKGNFPGRFSGRQFSNSRSEMNVSTLELGDSALYLCASSSVGDPGNTIYFGEGSWLTVV.

The V call is TRBV27, the J call TRBJ1-6; D ambiguous. V dropped 0 bases and J dropped 0 bases, with 12 bases sitting between them. Germline-derived CDR1 and CDR2 are MNHEY and SMNVEV (reference sequence). This CDR3 is built from 18 residues. The CDR3, as DNA: TGTGCCAGCAGTTTATCGGGCAGACCAAGCTCCTATAATTCACCCCTCCACTTT. Translation gives CASSLSGRPSSYNSPLHF.

This clone occurred a few times. The chain uses TRBV30 and TRBJ1-5; no reliable D call. Per the germline V gene, CDR1 is GTSNPN and CDR2 is SVGIG (reference sequence). CDR3 length: 13 amino acids. Trimming pared 6 bases from V and 7 bases from J, leaving 16 bases between. CDR3 in DNA: TGTGCCTGCACTGGTCAGGATAGCCAGCCCCAGCATTTT. Translating it yields CACTGQDSQPQHF. Filled out from reference TRBV30 and TRBJ1-5, the complete variable domain reads SQTIHQWPATLVQPVGSPLSLECTVEGTSNPNLYWYRQAAGRGLQLLFYSVGIGQISSEVPQNLSASRPQDRQFILSSKKLLLSDSGFYLCACTGQDSQPQHFGDGTRLSIL.